The source of this TCR beta chain is a study of long-term antiretroviral therapy in people with HIV. The wider study: Sampling started about a decade before the 2015 immediate-ART recommendation.

With regard to this clone: Its antigen is unidentified.

The CDR3 has 13 amino acids. Per germline, CDR1 SEHNR and CDR2 FQNEAQ (reference sequence). The V gene lost 7 bases and the J gene lost 5 bases, with 14 bases spanning the gap. The assay used was immunoSEQ (version v3.0), run at survey level. Sequencing was directed toward about 35,000-50,000 T-cell genomes in each sample. TCRdb keeps only in-frame clones here, not all; method: immunoSEQ multiplex PCR. The table has tens of thousands of clones, over 80% seen once; the top ten hold around 5%. Treatment of all HIV participants took place in the United States. Study-wide points: Pre-ART clonal expansion yielded clones that dominated the repertoire at all time points.

This rearrangement joins TRBV7-9 to TRBJ1-1; D gene unclear. This TCR was sampled from a man aged 18 to 29 with HIV. The material sequenced was unsorted PBMCs, taken 1.5 years after starting antiretroviral therapy. The DNA for the CDR3 is TGTGCCAGCACCTCGAAACCCGAGACTGAAGCTTTCTTT. Amino acids: CASTSKPETEAFF.